These 6 T cell receptor beta chains came from one sample sequenced in a study of T-cell reconstitution after alpha-beta-depleted transplantation in children. The library targeted TCRbeta and was prepared with unique molecular identifiers. TCRdb re-called the PCR reads through MiXCR, storing one row per CDR3 protein. The sample has fewer than 700,000 distinct CDR3 sequences, roughly 24% seen once; the top ten hold 14%. Material: PBMCs, mostly from graft donor cells, obtained 360 days after TCRalphabeta/CD19-depleted stem cell transplant. The receptor source for this set is a boy under two years old who had a stem cell transplant for acute myeloid leukemia, so the T cells may come from the graft donor.

The chain links TRBV19 to TRBJ2-7; D is unclear. Trimming shortened V by 8 bases and J by 2 bases, and 7 bases separated the two germline ends. CDR3 length: 11 amino acids. Per germline, CDR1 LNHDA and CDR2 SQIVND (reference sequence). Written as DNA, the CDR3 is TGTGCCAGTGGTCACACCTACGAGCAGTACTTC. Translating gives CASGHTYEQYF.

This chain uses TRBV9 with TRBJ2-3; the D gene is possibly TRBD2 (6 bases). The CDR3 is 16 amino acids. CDR1 and CDR2 from the germline V gene are SGDLS and YYNGEE. Trimming removed 4 bases from V and 1 base from J, with 16 bases in between. In DNA, the CDR3 is TGTGCCAGCAGCCCTCACAACCCGGGGGGCACAGATACGCAGTATTTT. This codes for CASSPHNPGGTDTQYF.

Only a few counts were recorded for this clonotype. The J gene is TRBJ2-2, the V gene TRBV7-7, with D perhaps TRBD1 (6 bases). CDR1 and CDR2 from the germline V gene are SSHAT and FNYEAQ (reference sequence). The CDR3 length is 16 residues. The ends were cut back, 5 bases at V and 0 bases at J, with 13 bases in the middle. The CDR3 nucleotides read TGTGCCAGCAGCGTAACAGGGCGGGCGAACACCGGGGAGCTGTTTTTT. It specifies CASSVTGRANTGELFF.

J is TRBJ2-3 and V is TRBV20-1; D possibly corresponds to TRBD1 (6 bases). Germline loops: CDR1 DFQATT, CDR2 SNEGSKA (reference sequence). Trimming cost V 0 bases and J 4 bases, with 20 bases left between them. CDR3 length: 17 residues. CDR3 amino acids: CSARDGTPPRSSDTQYF. The CDR3 DNA reads TGCAGTGCTAGAGATGGGACACCCCCGCGAAGCTCAGATACGCAGTATTTT.

This clonotype was observed many times. The rearrangement joins TRBV2 to TRBJ2-5; D unclear. Germline CDR1 and CDR2: SNHLY and FYNNEI. The V and J ends lost 1 base and 1 base respectively, with 7 bases between them. There are 14 residues in the CDR3. The CDR3 region is CASSEGSFQETQYF. The CDR3 DNA sequence: TGTGCCAGCAGTGAAGGAAGTTTCCAAGAGACCCAGTACTTC. Based on the CDR3 plus reference TRBV2 and TRBJ2-5, the full variable domain is EPEVTQTPSHQVTQMGQEVILRCVPISNHLYFYWYRQILGQKVEFLVSFYNNEISEKSEIFDDQFSVERPDGSNFTLKIRSTKLEDSAMYFCASSEGSFQETQYFGPGTRLLVL.

This clonotype was detected many times. The chain employs TRBV20-1 and TRBJ2-1; D may match TRBD1 or TRBD2 (5 bases each). CDR1 and CDR2 from the germline V gene are DFQATT and SNEGSKA (reference sequence). V shed 3 bases and J shed 3 bases, with 9 bases lying between them. The CDR3 has 13 amino acids. The CDR3 here is CSASPGHYNEQFF. CDR3 DNA sequence: TGCAGTGCTAGTCCGGGGCACTACAATGAGCAGTTCTTC.